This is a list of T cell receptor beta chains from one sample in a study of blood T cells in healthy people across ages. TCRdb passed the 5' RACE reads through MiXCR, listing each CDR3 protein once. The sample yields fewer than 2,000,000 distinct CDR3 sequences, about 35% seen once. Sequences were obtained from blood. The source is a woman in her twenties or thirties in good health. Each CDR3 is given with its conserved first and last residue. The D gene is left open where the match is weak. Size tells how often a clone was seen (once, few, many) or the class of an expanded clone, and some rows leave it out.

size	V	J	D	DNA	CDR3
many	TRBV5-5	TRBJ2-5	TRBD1	TGTGCCAGCAGCCGTGACAGGGCGAGGGAGACCCAGTACTTC	CASSRDRARETQYF
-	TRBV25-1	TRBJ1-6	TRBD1	TGTGCCAGCAGTGAATGGGACAGGGAGGATTTACCCCTCCACTTT	CASSEWDREDLPLHF
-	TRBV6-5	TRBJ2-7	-	TGTGCCAGCAGCATCCTTAGGGGGAGGGAGTACTTC	CASSILRGREYF
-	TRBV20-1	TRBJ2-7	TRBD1	TGCAGTGCCCAGGGGACAGTGCCTACCGAGCAGTACTTC	CSAQGTVPTEQYF
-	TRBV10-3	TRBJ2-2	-	TGTGCCATCAGTCCCGGGGAGGGGGTAACCGGGGAGCTGTTTTTT	CAISPGEGVTGELFF
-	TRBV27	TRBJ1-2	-	TGTGCCAGCAGTCCGACCGGGCAACCCCGGGTTGGCTACACCTTC	CASSPTGQPRVGYTF
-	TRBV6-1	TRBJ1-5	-	TGTGCCAGCAGACCCTGGGGGGTCGAGCAGCCCCAGCATTTT	CASRPWGVEQPQHF
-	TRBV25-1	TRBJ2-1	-	TGTGCCAGCAGTCAGTCTGCGGGATGGGCCTACAATGAGCAGTTCTTC	CASSQSAGWAYNEQFF
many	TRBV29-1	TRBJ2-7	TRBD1	TGCAGCGTCGTCGGGACAGGCTACTACGAGCAGTACTTC	CSVVGTGYYEQYF
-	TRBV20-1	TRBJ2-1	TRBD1	TGCAGTGCTGGGGACTCAGGGACAGGGTTAGGTAATGAGCAGTTCTTC	CSAGDSGTGLGNEQFF
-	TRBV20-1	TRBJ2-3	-	TGCAGTGCTAGAACAGGGATTAGCACAGATACGCAGTATTTT	CSARTGISTDTQYF
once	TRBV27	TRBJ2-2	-	TGTGCCAGCAGTTTACCAGGCGACACCGGGGAGCTGTTTTTT	CASSLPGDTGELFF
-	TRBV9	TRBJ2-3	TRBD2	TGTGCCAGCAGCGTAGCTACGAGCGGGGGGGCAAAAGATACGCAGTATTTT	CASSVATSGGAKDTQYF
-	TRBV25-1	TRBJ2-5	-	TGTGCCACAAGTCCCCTAGGGAAGATCGAGACCCAGTACTTC	CATSPLGKIETQYF
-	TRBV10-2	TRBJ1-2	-	TGCGCCAGCAGTGATAGGGGCGGGGGCTACACCTTC	CASSDRGGGYTF
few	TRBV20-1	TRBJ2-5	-	TGCAGTGCCGAGGAAAAAGAGACCCAGTACTTC	CSAEEKETQYF
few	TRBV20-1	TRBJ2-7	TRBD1	TGCAGTGCTTATGGCCGGACAGGATCTAATGTTTTAGGCTACGAGCAGTACTTC	CSAYGRTGSNVLGYEQYF
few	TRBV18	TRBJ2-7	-	TGTGCCAGCTCACCACCGTATGCGTCCGAGCAGTACTTC	CASSPPYASEQYF
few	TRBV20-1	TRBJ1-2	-	TGCAGTGCTAGAGATCCAAAGGTTCTCTATGGCTACACCTTC	CSARDPKVLYGYTF
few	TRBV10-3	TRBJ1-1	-	TGTGCCATCAGTGGGGGGGAGACAGGAATGAACACTGAAGCTTTCTTT	CAISGGETGMNTEAFF
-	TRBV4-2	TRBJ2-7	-	TGTGCCAGCAGCCAAGATGGCAGGGACCACGAGCAGTACTTC	CASSQDGRDHEQYF
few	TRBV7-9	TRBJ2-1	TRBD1	TGTGCCAGCAGCTCCCAAATGGACAGGGGGCTATACAATGAGCAGTTCTTC	CASSSQMDRGLYNEQFF
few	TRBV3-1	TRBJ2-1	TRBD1	TGTGCCAGCAGCCCCAGCGACAGGGACCCCAATGAGCAGTTCTTC	CASSPSDRDPNEQFF
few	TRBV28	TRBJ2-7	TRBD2	TGTGCCAGTCTAGCGGAGGGACCCCACGAGCAGTACTTC	CASLAEGPHEQYF
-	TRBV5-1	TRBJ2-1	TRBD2	TGCGCCAGCAGCTTGGGCCTAGCGGGACATCGGAATGAGCAGTTCTTC	CASSLGLAGHRNEQFF
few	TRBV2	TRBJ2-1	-	TGTGCCAGCAGTGCCAGCCATGAGCAGTTCTTC	CASSASHEQFF
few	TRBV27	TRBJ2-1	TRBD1	TGTGCCAGCAGCCTCGGGACAGGGGCCTTAGGTGAGCAGTTCTTC	CASSLGTGALGEQFF
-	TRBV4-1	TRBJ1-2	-	TGCGCCAGCATCCAAGATCTTGGGGGGGGTAACTATGGCTACACCTTC	CASIQDLGGGNYGYTF
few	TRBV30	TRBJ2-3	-	TGTGCCTGGTGTTTGAGAGGCACAGATACGCAGTATTTT	CAWCLRGTDTQYF
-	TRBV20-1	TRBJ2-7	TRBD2	TGCAGTGCCAAGACTAGCGGGGGGGACTACGAGCAGTACTTC	CSAKTSGGDYEQYF
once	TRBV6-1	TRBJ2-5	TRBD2	TGTGCCAGCAGTGGAGTACTAGCGAGAGAGACCCAGTACTTC	CASSGVLARETQYF
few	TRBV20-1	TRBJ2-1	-	TGCAGTGCTAGAACCACAGGCGGTAGTCTAAACAATGAGCAGTTCTTC	CSARTTGGSLNNEQFF
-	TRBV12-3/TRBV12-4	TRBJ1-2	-	TGTGCCACCCCGGGTGGACGGATTTTTAACTATGGCTACACCTTC	CATPGGRIFNYGYTF
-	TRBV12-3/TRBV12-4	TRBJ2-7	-	TGTGCCAGCAGCGTACAGAACGAGCAGTACTTC	CASSVQNEQYF
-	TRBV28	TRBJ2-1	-	TGTGCCAGCAGTTTCACAGCCTACAATGAGCAGTTCTTC	CASSFTAYNEQFF
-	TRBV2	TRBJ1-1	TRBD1	TGTGCCAGCAGTGGGCAGACAGGGGGGAGGACTGAAGCTTTCTTT	CASSGQTGGRTEAFF
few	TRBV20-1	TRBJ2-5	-	TGCAGTGCCACGGGACCCCAACGGGAGACCCAGTACTTC	CSATGPQRETQYF
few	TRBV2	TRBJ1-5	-	TGTGCCAGCGGCCAGGACAGAGGCAATCAGCCCCAGCATTTT	CASGQDRGNQPQHF
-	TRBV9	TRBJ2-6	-	TGTGCCAGCAGCGTAGACCAGGCCTACTCTGGGGCCAACGTCCTGACTTTC	CASSVDQAYSGANVLTF
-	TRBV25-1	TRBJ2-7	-	TGTGCCAGCAGTGCGGACGGCTACTACGAGCAGTACTTC	CASSADGYYEQYF